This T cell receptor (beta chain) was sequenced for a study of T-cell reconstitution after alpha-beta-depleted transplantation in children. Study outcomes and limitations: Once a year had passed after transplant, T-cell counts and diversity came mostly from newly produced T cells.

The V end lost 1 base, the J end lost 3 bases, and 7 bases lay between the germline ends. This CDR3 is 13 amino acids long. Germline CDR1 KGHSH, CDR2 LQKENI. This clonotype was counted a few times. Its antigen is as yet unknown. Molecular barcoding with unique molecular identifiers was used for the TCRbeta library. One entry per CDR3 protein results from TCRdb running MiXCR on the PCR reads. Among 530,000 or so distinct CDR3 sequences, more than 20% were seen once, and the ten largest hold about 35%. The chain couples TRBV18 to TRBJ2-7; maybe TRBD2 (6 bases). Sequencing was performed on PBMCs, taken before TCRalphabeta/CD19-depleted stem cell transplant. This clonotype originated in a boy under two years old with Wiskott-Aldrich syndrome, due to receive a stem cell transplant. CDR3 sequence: CASSPLADYEQYF. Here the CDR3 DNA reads TGTGCCAGCTCACCACTAGCGGACTACGAGCAGTACTTC.